A single sample is the source of the 13 T cell receptor beta chains below, sequenced in a study of T cell repertoires in cytomegalovirus infection. TCRdb fed the reads into MiXCR, producing one record per CDR3 protein. The profile covers about a million distinct CDR3 sequences, with about a third appearing a single time and over 12% taken by the ten largest. Their recognized antigens are unknown. This material consisted of cultured CD8+ T cells from PBMCs, taken from culture after CMV antigen stimulation. The receptors were gathered from a human donor in good health (CMV status not recorded). Some clones in this sample may be carry-over from other donors' samples.

V and J are TRBV7-9 and TRBJ1-5; D not certain. The V and J ends lost 5 bases and 9 bases respectively, with 8 bases between them. Germline V gene lookup returns CDR1 SEHNR and CDR2 FQNEAQ (reference sequence). This CDR3 is built from 11 residues. The CDR3 region is CASSGPGPQHF. Written as DNA, the CDR3 is TGTGCCAGCAGCGGGCCCGGGCCCCAGCATTTT.

This clonotype showed up just a few times. V is TRBV12-3 or TRBV12-4 and J is TRBJ1-5; a weak D match, TRBD1 (6 bases). The CDR3 totals 15 residues. Trimming left V 2 bases short and J 4 bases short, with 12 bases between. CDR3 region: CASSLRQAGNQPQHF. CDR3 bases: TGTGCCAGCAGTTTAAGACAGGCGGGTAATCAGCCCCAGCATTTT.

This clonotype was observed a handful of times. This chain joins TRBV4-3 and TRBJ1-2; D might be TRBD1 (6 bases). The ends were cut back, 1 base at V and 8 bases at J, with 17 bases in the middle. The CDR3 covers 15 residues. Germline V lookup: CDR1 LGHNA, CDR2 YSLEER. The CDR3 here is CASSQVWGGAPGYTF. The CDR3 DNA sequence: TGCGCCAGCAGCCAAGTTTGGGGGGGGGCGCCCGGCTACACCTTC.

This clonotype was detected a few times. The chain uses TRBV6-5 and TRBJ2-2; TRBD1 matches 8 bases. Trimming cost V 2 bases and J 6 bases; bases outside gene matches: 11. CDR1 and CDR2 (germline): MNHEY, SVGAGI. This CDR3 is 17 amino acids long. Here the CDR3 reads CASSYPGQGRFSGELFF. CDR3 coding DNA: TGTGCCAGCAGTTACCCAGGACAGGGTAGATTTTCCGGGGAGCTGTTTTTT.

V is TRBV5-1 and J is TRBJ1-3; D uncertain. CDR1 and CDR2 from the germline V gene are SGHRS and YFSETQ. The CDR3 runs to 17 residues. The germline V and J ends were trimmed by 1 base and 0 bases, with 14 bases remaining between them. CDR3 nucleotides: TGCGCCAGCAGCTTGCGGCCGCAGGATGTCTCTGGAAACACCATATATTTT. Encoded protein: CASSLRPQDVSGNTIYF.

This chain links TRBV10-3 with TRBJ2-1, with D tentatively TRBD2 (5 bases). The CDR3 has 12 residues. CDR1 and CDR2 from the germline V gene are ENHRY and SYGVKD. Trimming removed 3 bases from V and 10 bases from J, with 10 bases in between. CDR3 sequence: CAISEISGEQFF. As DNA, the CDR3 is TGTGCCATCAGTGAAATTTCGGGGGAGCAGTTCTTC.

The table lists this clonotype with many counts. The V and J genes are TRBV7-2 and TRBJ2-3, with D perhaps given as TRBD1 or TRBD2 (5 bases each). Germline V gives CDR1 SGHTA, CDR2 FQGNSA. The CDR3 consists of 14 residues. V was pared by 8 bases and J by 2 bases, with 14 bases between. The CDR3 DNA follows: TGTGCCAGCCCGTCCGGGGCCAACACAGATACGCAGTATTTT. As protein: CASPSGANTDTQYF.

This rearrangement joins TRBV12-3 or TRBV12-4 to TRBJ2-7, with D possibly called TRBD1 or TRBD2 (5 bases each). This CDR3 is 14 amino acids long. V was clipped by 4 bases and J by 0 bases, with 10 bases between them. The DNA for the CDR3 is TGTGCCAGCAGTTGGGGGTTTAGCTCCTACGAGCAGTACTTC. The encoded protein is CASSWGFSSYEQYF.

The sample holds a few counts of this clonotype. V gene TRBV19 combines with J gene TRBJ2-3; 8 bases are shared with TRBD2. The CDR3 totals 15 residues. Germline values: CDR1 LNHDA, CDR2 SQIVND (reference sequence). With 4 bases clipped from V and 2 bases from J, the junction kept 5 bases outside the gene matches. The CDR3 DNA is TGTGCCAGTAGTACCAGCGGGGGCTTCACAGATACGCAGTATTTT. The encoded protein is CASSTSGGFTDTQYF.

With respect to this clonotype: The junction differs from germline at one of its ends, possibly a read error. This chain links TRBV7-6 with TRBJ2-6, with D possibly being TRBD1 or TRBD2 (5 bases each). This CDR3 has 17 amino acids. CDR1 is SGHVS, CDR2 FNYEAQ, per germline. The CDR3 protein is CASSLVTGGAGTNVLTF. Written as DNA, the CDR3 is TGTGCCAGCAGCTTAGTGACTGGGGGAGCTGGGACCAACGTCCTGACTTTC.

Points on this clonotype: Compared with germline, one end of the junction differs, possibly owing to a read error. V is TRBV19 and J is TRBJ1-1; D unclear. Germline loops: CDR1 LNHDA, CDR2 SQIVND (reference sequence). The CDR3 extends over 13 amino acids. The CDR3 nucleotides read TGTGCCAGTAATATAGTCAGCGGGACTGAAGCTTTCTTT. Its protein is CASNIVSGTEAFF. Supplemented by reference TRBV19 and TRBJ1-1, the full variable domain reads DGGITQSPKYLFRKEGQNVTLSCEQNLNHDAMYWYRQDPGQGLRLIYYSQIVNDFQKGDIAEGYSVSREKKESFPLTVTSAQKNPTAFYLCASNIVSGTEAFFGQGTRLTVV.

In this sample, this clonotype turned up a few times. The chain links TRBV4-3 to TRBJ2-3; 7 nucleotides line up with TRBD1. After removal of 0 bases from V and 6 bases from J, the junction contained 15 bases not matched to a gene. Germline loops: CDR1 LGHNA, CDR2 YSLEER. CDR3 length: 18 amino acids. The CDR3 DNA reads as TGCGCCAGCAGCCAAGATCAGGGTGACAGGGTTTCCAAGGATACGCAGTATTTT. It translates to CASSQDQGDRVSKDTQYF.

The J gene is TRBJ2-1, the V gene TRBV14; no firm D call. Trimming stripped 0 bases from V and 4 bases from J, with 7 bases between. This CDR3 spans 14 amino acids. Germline values: CDR1 SGHDN, CDR2 FVKESK. This chain's CDR3 is CASSQEYRYNEQFF. CDR3 nucleotide sequence: TGTGCCAGCAGCCAAGAATATAGATACAATGAGCAGTTCTTC. The whole variable domain, filled in from reference TRBV14 and TRBJ2-1, reads EAGVTQFPSHSVIEKGQTVTLRCDPISGHDNLYWYRRVMGKEIKFLLHFVKESKQDESGMPNNRFLAERTGGTYSTLKVQPAELEDSGVYFCASSQEYRYNEQFFGPGTRLTVL.